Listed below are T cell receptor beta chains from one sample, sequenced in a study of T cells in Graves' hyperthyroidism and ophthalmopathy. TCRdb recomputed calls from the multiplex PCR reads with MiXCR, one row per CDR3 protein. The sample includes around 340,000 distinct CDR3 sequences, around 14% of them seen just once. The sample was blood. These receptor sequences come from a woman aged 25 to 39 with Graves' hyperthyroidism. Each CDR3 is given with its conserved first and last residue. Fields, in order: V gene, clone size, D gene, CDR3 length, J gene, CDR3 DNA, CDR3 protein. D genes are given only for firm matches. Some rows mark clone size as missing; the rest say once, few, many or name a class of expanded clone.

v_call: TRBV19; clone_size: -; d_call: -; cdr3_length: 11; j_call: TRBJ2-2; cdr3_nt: TGTGCCAGTAGTACCCTCTGGGAGCTGTTTTTT; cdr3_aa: CASSTLWELFF
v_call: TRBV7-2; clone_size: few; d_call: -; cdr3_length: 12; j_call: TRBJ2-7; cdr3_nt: TGTGCCAGCAGCGGGGGGGGCTACGAGCAGTCCTTC; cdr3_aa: CASSGGGYEQSF
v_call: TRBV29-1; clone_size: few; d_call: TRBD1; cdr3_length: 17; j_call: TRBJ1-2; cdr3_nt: TGCAGCGTTGACGGACAGGGGGCAAGTCTGCTGTCCTATGGCTACACCTTC; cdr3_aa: CSVDGQGASLLSYGYTF
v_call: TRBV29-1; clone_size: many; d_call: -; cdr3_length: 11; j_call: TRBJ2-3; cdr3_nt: TGCAGCGTTAGCTTAGATGATACGCAGTATTTT; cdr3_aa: CSVSLDDTQYF
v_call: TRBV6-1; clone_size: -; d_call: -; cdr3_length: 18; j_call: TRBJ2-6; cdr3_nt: TGTGCCAGCAGTGAACAGCCGGGACATCCCTCTGGGGCCAACGTCCTGACTTTC; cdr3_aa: CASSEQPGHPSGANVLTF
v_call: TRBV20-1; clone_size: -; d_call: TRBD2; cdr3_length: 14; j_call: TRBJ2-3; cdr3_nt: TGCAGTGCGATACGTGGGGGGGGCACAGATACGCAGTATTTT; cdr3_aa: CSAIRGGGTDTQYF
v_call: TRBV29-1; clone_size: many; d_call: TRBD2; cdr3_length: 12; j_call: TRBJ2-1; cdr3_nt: TGCAGCGGCGGACTAGAGGGGAATGAGCAGTTCTTC; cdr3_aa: CSGGLEGNEQFF
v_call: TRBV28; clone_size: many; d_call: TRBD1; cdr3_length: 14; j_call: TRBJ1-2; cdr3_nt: TGTGCCAGCAGTACCGGACAGGCTCGCGATGGCTACACCTTC; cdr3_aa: CASSTGQARDGYTF
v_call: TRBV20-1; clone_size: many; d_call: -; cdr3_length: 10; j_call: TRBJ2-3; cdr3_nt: TGCAGTGCCCGGTGGGATACGCAGTATTTT; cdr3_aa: CSARWDTQYF
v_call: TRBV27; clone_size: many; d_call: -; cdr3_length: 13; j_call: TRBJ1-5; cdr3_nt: TGTGCCAGCAGTTTTCGGGGGACTCAGCCCCAGCATTTT; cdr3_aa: CASSFRGTQPQHF
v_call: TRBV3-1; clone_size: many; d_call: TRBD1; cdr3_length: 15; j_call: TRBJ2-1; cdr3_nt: TGTGCCAGCAGCCGTGACAGGGGTCGAGGGGAGGAGCAGTTCTTC; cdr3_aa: CASSRDRGRGEEQFF
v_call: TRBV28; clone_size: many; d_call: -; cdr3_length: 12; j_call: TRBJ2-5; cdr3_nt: TGTGCCAGCAGTTTCTTTCAAGAGACCCAGTACTTC; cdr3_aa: CASSFFQETQYF
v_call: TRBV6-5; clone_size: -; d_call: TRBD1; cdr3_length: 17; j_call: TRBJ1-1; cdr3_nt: TGTGCCAGCAGTTACCCAACCGGGACAGGGGGCCGGGCTGAAGCTTTCTTT; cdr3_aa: CASSYPTGTGGRAEAFF
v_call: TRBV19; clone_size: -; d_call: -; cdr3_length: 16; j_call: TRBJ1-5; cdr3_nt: TGTGCCAGTGGGGACGGGACCGGGGTAGGGAATCAGCCCCAGCATTTT; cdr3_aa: CASGDGTGVGNQPQHF
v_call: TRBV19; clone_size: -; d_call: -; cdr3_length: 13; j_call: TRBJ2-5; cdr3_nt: TGTGCCAGAAGCAGGGTCTGGGGGGAGACCCAGTACTTC; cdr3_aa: CARSRVWGETQYF
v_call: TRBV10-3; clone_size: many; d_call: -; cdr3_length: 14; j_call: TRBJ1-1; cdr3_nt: TGTGCCATCAGCGAGGGAGGACGGCTTATCGGGGCTTTCTTT; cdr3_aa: CAISEGGRLIGAFF
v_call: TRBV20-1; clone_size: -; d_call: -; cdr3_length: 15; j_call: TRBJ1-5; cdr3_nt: TGCAGTGCACCCAGAAGCCGGGCCTCAAATCAGCCCCAGCATTTT; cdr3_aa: CSAPRSRASNQPQHF
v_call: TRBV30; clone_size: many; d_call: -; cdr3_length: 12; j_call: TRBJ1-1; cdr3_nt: TGTGCCTGGGGTTACATGTGGATTGAAGCTTTCTTT; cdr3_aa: CAWGYMWIEAFF
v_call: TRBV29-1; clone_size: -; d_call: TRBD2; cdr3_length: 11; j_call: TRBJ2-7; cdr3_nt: TGCAGCGTTGAGGGACTATCCGAGCAGTACTTC; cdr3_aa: CSVEGLSEQYF
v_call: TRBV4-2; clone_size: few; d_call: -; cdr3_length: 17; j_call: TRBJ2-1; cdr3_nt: TGTGCCAGCAGCCAAGTTGTAGCGCCCCTGAGGAACAATGAGCAGTTCTTC; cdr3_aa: CASSQVVAPLRNNEQFF
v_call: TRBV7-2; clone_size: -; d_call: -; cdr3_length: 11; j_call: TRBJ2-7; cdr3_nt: TGTGCCAGCAGCCTCTCTCACAAGCAGTACTTC; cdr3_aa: CASSLSHKQYF
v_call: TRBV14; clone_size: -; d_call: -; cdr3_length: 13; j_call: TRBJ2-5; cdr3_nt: TGTGCCGGCAGCCGTACAGGGAGCGAGACCCAGTACTTC; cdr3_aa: CAGSRTGSETQYF
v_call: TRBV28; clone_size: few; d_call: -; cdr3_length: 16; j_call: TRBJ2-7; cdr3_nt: TGTGCCAGCACTTCGGCAGGGCGGGACTTCCAGAGAGGGCAGTACTTC; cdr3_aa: CASTSAGRDFQRGQYF
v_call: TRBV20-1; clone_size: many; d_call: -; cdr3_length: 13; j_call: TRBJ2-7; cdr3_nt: TGCAGTGCCAATTCGGAGAACCCCTACGAGCAGTACTTC; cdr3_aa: CSANSENPYEQYF
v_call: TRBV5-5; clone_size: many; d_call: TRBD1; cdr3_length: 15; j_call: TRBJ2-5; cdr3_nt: TGTGCCAGCAGCACCTCGACAGGGCACCAAGAGACCCAGTACTTC; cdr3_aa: CASSTSTGHQETQYF
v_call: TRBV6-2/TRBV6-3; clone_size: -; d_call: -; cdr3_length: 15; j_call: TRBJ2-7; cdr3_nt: TGTGCCAGCAGTTACTTGTCAGGAGCCCACTACGAGCAGTACTTC; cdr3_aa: CASSYLSGAHYEQYF
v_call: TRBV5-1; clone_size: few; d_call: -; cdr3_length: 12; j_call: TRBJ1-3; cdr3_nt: TGCGCCAGCGTGGACTCTGGAAACACCATATATTTT; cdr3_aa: CASVDSGNTIYF
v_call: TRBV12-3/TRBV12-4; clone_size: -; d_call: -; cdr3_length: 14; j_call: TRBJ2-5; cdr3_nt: TGTGCCAGCAGTTTAGGGGGGAATCAAGAGACCCAGTACTTC; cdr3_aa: CASSLGGNQETQYF
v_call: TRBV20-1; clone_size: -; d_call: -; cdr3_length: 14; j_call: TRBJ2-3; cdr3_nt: TGCAGTGCTAGAGATATACGTACTCCAGATACGCAGTATTTT; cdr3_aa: CSARDIRTPDTQYF
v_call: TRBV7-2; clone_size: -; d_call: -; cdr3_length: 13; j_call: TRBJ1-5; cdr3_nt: TGTGCCAGCAGCTTAGGGGGGGTTAAGCCCCAGCATTTT; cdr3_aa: CASSLGGVKPQHF
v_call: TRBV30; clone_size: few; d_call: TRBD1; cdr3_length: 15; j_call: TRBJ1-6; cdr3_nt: TGTGCCTGGAGCTGGAGGGACAGAAACTTTTCACCCCTCCACTTT; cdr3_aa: CAWSWRDRNFSPLHF
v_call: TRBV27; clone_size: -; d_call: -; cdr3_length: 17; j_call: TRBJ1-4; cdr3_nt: TGTGCCAGCAGTTTAGACCCCAGGGGCGCAACTAATGAAAAACTGTTTTTT; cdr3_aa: CASSLDPRGATNEKLFF
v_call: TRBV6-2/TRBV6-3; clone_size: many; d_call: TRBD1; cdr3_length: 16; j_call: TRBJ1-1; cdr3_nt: TGTGCCAGCAATCCAGGACAGGGGATTGGGAACACTGAAGCTTTCTTT; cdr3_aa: CASNPGQGIGNTEAFF
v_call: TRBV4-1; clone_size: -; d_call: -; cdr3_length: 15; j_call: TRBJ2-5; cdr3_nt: TGCGCCAGCAGCCAAGGCTGGGGGGTAAAGGAGACCCAGTACTTC; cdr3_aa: CASSQGWGVKETQYF
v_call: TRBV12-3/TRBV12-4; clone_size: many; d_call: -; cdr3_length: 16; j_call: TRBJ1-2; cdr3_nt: TGTGCCAGCAACTCAGAAAGGGCAATTCCCCTCTATGGCTACACCTTC; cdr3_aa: CASNSERAIPLYGYTF
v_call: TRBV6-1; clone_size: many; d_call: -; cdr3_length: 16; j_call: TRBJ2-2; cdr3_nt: TGTGCCAGCAGTTCATACAGGGTAGCGAACACCGGGGAGCTGTTTTTT; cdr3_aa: CASSSYRVANTGELFF
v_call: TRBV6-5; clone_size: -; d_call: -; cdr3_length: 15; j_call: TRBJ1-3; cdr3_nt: TGTGCCAGCAGTTACTCGGCTTCCTCTGGAAACACCATATATTTT; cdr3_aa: CASSYSASSGNTIYF
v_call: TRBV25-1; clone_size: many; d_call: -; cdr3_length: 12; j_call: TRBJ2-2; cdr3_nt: TGTGCCAGCCGCAGGGTGACCGGGGAGCTGTTTTTT; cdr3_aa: CASRRVTGELFF
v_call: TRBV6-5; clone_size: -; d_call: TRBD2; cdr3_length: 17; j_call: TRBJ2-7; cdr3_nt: TGTGCCAGCAGTTACTTCTCGGGGACTAGCGGATCCTACGAGCAGTACTTC; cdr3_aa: CASSYFSGTSGSYEQYF
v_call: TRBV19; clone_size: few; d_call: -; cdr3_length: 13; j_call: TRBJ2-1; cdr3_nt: TGTGCCAGTAGTACCACCGCTTACAATGAGCAGTTCTTC; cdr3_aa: CASSTTAYNEQFF
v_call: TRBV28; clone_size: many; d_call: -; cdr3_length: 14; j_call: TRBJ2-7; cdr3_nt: TGTGCCAGCAGACCCACAGGTAGCTCCTACGAGCAGTACTTC; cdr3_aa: CASRPTGSSYEQYF
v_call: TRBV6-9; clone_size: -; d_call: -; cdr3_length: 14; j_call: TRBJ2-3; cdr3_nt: TGTGCCAGCAGTTACCGACGAGACACAGATACGCAGTATTTT; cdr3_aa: CASSYRRDTDTQYF
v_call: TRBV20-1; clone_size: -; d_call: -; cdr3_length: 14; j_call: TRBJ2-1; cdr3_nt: TGCAGTGCTAGAGGACAGGGAGGGGTCAATGAGCAGTTCTTC; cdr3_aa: CSARGQGGVNEQFF
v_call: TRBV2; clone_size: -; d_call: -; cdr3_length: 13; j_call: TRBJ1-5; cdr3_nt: TGTGCCAGCAGTGAACAAAGCAATCAGCCCCAGCATTTT; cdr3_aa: CASSEQSNQPQHF
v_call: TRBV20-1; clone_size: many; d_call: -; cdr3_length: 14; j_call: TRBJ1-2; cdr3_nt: TGCAGTGCTAGACGGAAGGGGGGTTACTATGGCTACACCTTC; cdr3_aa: CSARRKGGYYGYTF
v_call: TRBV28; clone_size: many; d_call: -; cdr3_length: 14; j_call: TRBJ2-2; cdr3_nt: TGTGCCAGCAGGGAAGGTGGGGAGACCGGGGAGCTGTTTTTT; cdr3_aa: CASREGGETGELFF
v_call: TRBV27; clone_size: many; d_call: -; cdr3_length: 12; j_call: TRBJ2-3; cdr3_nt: TGTGCCAGCAGTTCCTCCGGAGATACGCAGTATTTT; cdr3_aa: CASSSSGDTQYF
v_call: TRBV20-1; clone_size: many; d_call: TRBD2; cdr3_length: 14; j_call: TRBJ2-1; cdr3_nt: TGCAGTGCTAGACTAGCGGGCGCCTACAATGAGCAGTTCTTC; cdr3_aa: CSARLAGAYNEQFF
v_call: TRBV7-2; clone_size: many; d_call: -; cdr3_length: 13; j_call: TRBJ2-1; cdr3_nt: TGTGCCAGCAGCTTTACAACCTACAATGAGCAGTTCTTC; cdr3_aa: CASSFTTYNEQFF
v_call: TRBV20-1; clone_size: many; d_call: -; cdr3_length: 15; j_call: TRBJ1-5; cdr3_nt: TGCAGTGCCCCCACCCCCGGGGAGCCCAATCAGCCCCAGCATTTT; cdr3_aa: CSAPTPGEPNQPQHF
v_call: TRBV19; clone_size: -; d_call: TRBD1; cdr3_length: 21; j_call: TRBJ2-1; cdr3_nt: TGTGCCAGTAGTCCCCGCAGCCCGTTCCCAGGACAGGGGGCGTCGATGAATGAGCAGTTCTTC; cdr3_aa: CASSPRSPFPGQGASMNEQFF
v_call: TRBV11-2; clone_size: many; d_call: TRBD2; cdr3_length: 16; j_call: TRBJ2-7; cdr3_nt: TGTGCCAGCAGCTTAGTGTGGGCTAGCGGGAGCGACGAGCAGTACTTC; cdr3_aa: CASSLVWASGSDEQYF